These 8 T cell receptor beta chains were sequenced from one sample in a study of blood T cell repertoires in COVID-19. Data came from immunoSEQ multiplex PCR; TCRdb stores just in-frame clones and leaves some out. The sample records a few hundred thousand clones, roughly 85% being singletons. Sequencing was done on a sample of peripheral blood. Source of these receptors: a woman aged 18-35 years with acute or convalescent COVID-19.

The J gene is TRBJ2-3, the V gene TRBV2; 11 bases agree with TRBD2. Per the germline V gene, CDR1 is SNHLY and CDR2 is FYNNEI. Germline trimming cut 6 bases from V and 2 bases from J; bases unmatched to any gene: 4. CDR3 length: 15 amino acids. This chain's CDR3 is CASRPLAGATDTQYF. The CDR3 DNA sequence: TGTGCCAGCAGACCACTAGCGGGAGCCACAGATACGCAGTATTTT.

CDR3 sequence: CASSPRGGVLPKNIQYF. CDR3 bases: TGTGCCAGCAGCCCCCGGGGAGGAGTATTACCCAAAAACATTCAGTACTTC. This chain uses TRBV21-1 with TRBJ2-4; the table names TRBD2, a call not compared with the DNA. TRBV21-1 is labeled a pseudogene. This CDR3 has 17 residues.

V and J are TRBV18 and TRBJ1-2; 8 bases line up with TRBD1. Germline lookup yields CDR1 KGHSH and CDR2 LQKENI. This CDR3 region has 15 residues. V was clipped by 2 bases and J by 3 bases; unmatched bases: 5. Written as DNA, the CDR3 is TGTGCCAGCTCACCAGCGGGACAGGAACACTATGGCTACACCTTC. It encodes CASSPAGQEHYGYTF. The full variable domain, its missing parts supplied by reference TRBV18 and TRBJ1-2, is NAGVMQNPRHLVRRRGQEARLRCSPMKGHSHVYWYRQLPEEGLKFMVYLQKENIIDESGMPKERFSAEFPKEGPSILRIQQVVRGDSAAYFCASSPAGQEHYGYTFGSGTRLTVV.

CDR3 region: CASSQQGGNTIYF. DNA of the CDR3: TGTGCCAGCAGCCAACAGGGAGGAAACACCATATATTTT. This chain joins TRBV2 and TRBJ1-3; D is possibly TRBD1 (6 bases). The CDR3 covers 13 residues. The V end lost 6 bases, the J end lost 4 bases, and 10 bases lay between the germline ends. Germline loops: CDR1 SNHLY, CDR2 FYNNEI. Supplemented by reference TRBV2 and TRBJ1-3, the full variable domain reads EPEVTQTPSHQVTQMGQEVILRCVPISNHLYFYWYRQILGQKVEFLVSFYNNEISEKSEIFDDQFSVERPDGSNFTLKIRSTKLEDSAMYFCASSQQGGNTIYFGEGSWLTVV.

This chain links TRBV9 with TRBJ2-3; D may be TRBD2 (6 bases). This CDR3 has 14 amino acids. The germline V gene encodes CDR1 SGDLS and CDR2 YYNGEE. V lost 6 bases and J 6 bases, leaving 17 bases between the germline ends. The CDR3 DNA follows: TGTGCCAGCAATAGAGCGGGTCAAAGGGATACGCAGTATTTT. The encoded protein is CASNRAGQRDTQYF.

CDR3 amino acids: CASSEYTGRTSGDAKFF. The CDR3 nucleotides read TGTGCCAGCAGTGAATATACTGGCCGGACTAGCGGGGATGCTAAGTTCTTC. The chain combines TRBV25-1 with TRBJ2-1; 12 nucleotides line up with TRBD2. The CDR3 runs to 17 residues. V lost 0 bases, J lost 14 bases, and 14 bases stayed unmatched. Germline CDR1 MGHDK, CDR2 SYGVNS.

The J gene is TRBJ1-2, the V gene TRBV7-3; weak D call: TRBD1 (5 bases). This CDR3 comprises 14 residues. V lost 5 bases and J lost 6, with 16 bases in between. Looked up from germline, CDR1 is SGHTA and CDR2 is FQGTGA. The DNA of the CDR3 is TGTGCCAGCAGCCTCACCAGTCAGGGCGATGGCTACACCTTC. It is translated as CASSLTSQGDGYTF.

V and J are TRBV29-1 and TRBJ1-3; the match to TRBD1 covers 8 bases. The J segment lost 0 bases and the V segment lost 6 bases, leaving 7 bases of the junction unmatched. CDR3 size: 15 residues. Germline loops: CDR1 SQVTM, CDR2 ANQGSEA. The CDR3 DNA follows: TGCAGCGTCCCCGGACAGGGAGTCTCTGGAAACACCATATATTTT. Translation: CSVPGQGVSGNTIYF.